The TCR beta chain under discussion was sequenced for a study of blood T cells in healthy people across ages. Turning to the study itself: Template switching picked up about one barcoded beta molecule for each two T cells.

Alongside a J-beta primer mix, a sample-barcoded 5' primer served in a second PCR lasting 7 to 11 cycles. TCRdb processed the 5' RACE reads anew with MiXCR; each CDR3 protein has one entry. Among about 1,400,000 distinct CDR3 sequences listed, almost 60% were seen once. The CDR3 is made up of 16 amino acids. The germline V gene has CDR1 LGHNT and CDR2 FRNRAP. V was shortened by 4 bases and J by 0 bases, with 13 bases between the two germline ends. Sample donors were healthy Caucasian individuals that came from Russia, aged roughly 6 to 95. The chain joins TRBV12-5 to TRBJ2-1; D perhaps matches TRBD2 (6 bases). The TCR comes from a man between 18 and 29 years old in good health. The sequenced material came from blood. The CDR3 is CASGSLAGSSYNEQFF. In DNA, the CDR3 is TGTGCTAGTGGTTCCCTCGCGGGGAGCTCCTACAATGAGCAGTTCTTC.